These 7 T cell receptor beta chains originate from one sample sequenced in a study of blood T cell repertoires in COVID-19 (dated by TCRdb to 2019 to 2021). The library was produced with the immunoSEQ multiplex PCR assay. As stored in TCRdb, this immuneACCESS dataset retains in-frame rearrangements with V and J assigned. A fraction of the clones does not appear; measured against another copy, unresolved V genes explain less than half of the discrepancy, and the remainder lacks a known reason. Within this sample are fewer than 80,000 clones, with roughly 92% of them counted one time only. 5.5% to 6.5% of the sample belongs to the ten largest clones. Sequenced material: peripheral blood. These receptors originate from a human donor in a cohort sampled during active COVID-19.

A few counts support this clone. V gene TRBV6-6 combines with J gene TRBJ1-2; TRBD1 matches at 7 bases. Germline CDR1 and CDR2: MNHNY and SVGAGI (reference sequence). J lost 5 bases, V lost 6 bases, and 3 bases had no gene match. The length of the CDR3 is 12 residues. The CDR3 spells CASRDRQYGYTF. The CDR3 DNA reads TGTGCCAGCAGGGACAGGCAGTATGGCTACACCTTC.

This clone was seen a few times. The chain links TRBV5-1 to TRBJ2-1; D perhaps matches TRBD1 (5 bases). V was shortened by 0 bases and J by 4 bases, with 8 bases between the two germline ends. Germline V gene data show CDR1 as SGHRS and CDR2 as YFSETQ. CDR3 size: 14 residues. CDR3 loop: CASSLGGGYNEQFF. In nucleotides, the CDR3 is TGCGCCAGCAGCTTGGGGGGCGGATACAATGAGCAGTTCTTC.

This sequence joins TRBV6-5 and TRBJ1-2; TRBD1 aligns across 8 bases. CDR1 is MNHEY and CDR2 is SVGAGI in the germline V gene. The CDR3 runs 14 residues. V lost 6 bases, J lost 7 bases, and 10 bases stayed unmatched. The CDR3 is CASRRTRTGSGYTF. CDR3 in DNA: TGTGCCAGCAGACGGACGAGGACAGGGAGTGGCTACACCTTC.

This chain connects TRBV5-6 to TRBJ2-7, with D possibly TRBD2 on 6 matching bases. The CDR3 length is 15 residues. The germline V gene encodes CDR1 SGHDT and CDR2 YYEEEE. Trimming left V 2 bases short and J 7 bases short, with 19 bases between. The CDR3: CASSLEWGRPGEQYF. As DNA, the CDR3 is TGTGCCAGCAGCTTAGAATGGGGGAGGCCGGGGGAGCAGTACTTC. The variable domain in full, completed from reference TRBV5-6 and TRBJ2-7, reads DAGVTQSPTHLIKTRGQQVTLRCSPKSGHDTVSWYQQALGQGPQFIFQYYEEEERQRGNFPDRFSGHQFPNYSSELNVNALLLGDSALYLCASSLEWGRPGEQYFGPGTRLTVT.

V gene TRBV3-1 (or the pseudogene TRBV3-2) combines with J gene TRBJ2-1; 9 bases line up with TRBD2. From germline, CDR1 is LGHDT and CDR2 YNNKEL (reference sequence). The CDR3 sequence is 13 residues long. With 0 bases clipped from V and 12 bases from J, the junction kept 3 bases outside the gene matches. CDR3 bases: TGTGCCAGCAGCCAAGATCGAGCGGGGGGGCAGTTCTTC. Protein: CASSQDRAGGQFF.

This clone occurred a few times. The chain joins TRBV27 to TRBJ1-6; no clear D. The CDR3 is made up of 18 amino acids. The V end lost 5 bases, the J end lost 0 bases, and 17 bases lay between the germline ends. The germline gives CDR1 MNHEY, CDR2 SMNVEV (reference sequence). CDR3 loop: CASSLFGRRSSYNSPLHF. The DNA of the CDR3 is TGTGCCAGCAGTCTATTTGGCCGAAGGAGCTCCTATAATTCACCCCTCCACTTT.

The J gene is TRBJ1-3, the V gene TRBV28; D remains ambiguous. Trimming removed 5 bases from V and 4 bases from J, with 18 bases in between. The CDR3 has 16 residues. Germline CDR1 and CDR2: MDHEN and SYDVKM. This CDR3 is CASSRYQVVGGNTIYF. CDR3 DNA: TGTGCCAGCAGTCGCTACCAGGTAGTGGGCGGAAACACCATATATTTT.